This TCR beta chain came from a study of cytomegalovirus exposure and HLA in healthy donors. In its sample, this clone was seen a few times. With 60 Vbeta and 13 Jbeta primers, the PCR was carried out. TCRdb's copy holds only in-frame clones and misses some; the assay was immunoSEQ multiplex PCR. The data show some 150,000 clones, around a tenth seen once. This clonotype was sampled from a male donor in good health and CMV-seronegative. Sequenced: PBMCs.

This chain's CDR3 is CASSGGGRGDGNTIYF. CDR3 DNA sequence: TGTGCCAGCAGCGGAGGAGGGAGGGGAGATGGAAACACCATATATTTT. The V call is TRBV5-4, the J call TRBJ1-3; D is perhaps TRBD1 (5 bases). V was shortened by 4 bases and J by 3 bases, with 17 bases between the two germline ends. Germline CDR1 SGHNT, CDR2 YYREEE (reference sequence). CDR3 size: 16 residues.